The clone carrying this T cell receptor beta chain was seen ten or more times. What it binds is not known. This specimen comes from a study of neurological immune-mediated disorders. Overall study findings and caveats: CDR3 amino acid sequences of expanded clones were not shared across subjects, a result suggesting private repertoires in all groups.

Synthesis of cDNA was accomplished via 5'RACE employing 10-nucleotide random UMIs. MiXCR was run by TCRdb on the 5' RACE reads, yielding one entry per CDR3 protein. The table records fewer than 40,000 distinct CDR3 sequences, about 14% of them present only once. Time point in this sample: technical triplicate 2. The CDR3 is 13 residues long. V gave up 6 bases and J gave up 4 bases, with 8 bases separating them. The germline CDR1 and CDR2 sequences are SGHRS and YFSETQ. The V call is TRBV5-1, the J call TRBJ2-6; D remains unclear. Sequencing was performed on CD4+ T cells from blood. This clonotype was sampled from a female donor with HTLV-1-associated myelopathy (HAM/TSP). The CDR3, as DNA: TGCGCCAGCATGATAGAAGGGGCCAACGTCCTGACTTTC. Protein product: CASMIEGANVLTF.